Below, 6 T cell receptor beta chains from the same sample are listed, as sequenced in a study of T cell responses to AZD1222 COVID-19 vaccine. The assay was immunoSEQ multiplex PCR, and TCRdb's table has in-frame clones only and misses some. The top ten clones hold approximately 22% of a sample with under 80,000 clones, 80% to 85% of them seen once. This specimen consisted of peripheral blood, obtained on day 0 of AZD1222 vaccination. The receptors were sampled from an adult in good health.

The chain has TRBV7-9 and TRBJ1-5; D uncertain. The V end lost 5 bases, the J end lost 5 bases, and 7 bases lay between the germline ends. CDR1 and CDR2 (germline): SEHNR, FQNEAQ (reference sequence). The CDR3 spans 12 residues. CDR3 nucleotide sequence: TGTGCCAGCAGCAAAGACCATCAGCCCCAGCATTTT. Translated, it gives CASSKDHQPQHF.

The CDR3 here is CASSVANSGNTIYF. CDR3 DNA sequence: TGTGCCAGCAGCGTGGCCAACTCTGGAAACACCATATATTTT. V and J are TRBV2 and TRBJ1-3; D is unclear. V shed 6 bases and J shed 0 bases, with 9 bases lying between them. CDR3 length equals 14 residues. Germline V gene data show CDR1 as SNHLY and CDR2 as FYNNEI.

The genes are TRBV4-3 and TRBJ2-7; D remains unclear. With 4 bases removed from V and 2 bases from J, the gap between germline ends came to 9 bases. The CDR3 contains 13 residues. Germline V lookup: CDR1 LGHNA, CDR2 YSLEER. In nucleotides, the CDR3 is TGCGCCAGCAGCCCGAGGATGGCCTACGAGCAGTACTTC. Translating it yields CASSPRMAYEQYF.

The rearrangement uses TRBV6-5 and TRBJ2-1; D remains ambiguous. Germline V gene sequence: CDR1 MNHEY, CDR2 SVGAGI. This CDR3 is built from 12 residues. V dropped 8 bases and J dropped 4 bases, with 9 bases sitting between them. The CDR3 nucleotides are TGTGCCAGCTCGCGCGGATACAATGAGCAGTTCTTC. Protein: CASSRGYNEQFF.

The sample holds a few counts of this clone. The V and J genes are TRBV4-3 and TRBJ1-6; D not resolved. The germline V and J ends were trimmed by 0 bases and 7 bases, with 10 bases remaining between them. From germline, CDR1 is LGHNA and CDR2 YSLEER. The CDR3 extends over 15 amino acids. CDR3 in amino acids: CASSQDLGGNSPLHF. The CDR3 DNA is TGCGCCAGCAGCCAAGATCTTGGCGGAAATTCACCCCTCCACTTT.

The CDR3 DNA follows: TGTGCCAGCAGCCAGCGACTAGGGAAAGAGACCCAGTACTTC. This encodes CASSQRLGKETQYF. The chain has TRBV3-1 (or the pseudogene TRBV3-2) and TRBJ2-5; D is possibly TRBD2 (6 bases). V was shortened by 3 bases and J by 3 bases, with 11 bases between the two germline ends. Germline V gives CDR1 LGHDT, CDR2 YNNKEL (reference sequence). The CDR3 consists of 14 residues.